One and the same sample provided the 30 T cell receptor beta chains below, sequenced in a study of shared clonotypes between healthy human individuals. Clones were sequenced by immunoSEQ multiplex PCR, and TCRdb holds only the in-frame ones, with some missing. Of about 530,000 clones in the sample, around 96% are singletons; the top ten hold about 0.057%. The sample consisted of naive CD4+ T cells sorted from blood. Subset defined: CD45RA+ positively selected. The receptors were sampled from a woman aged 25-40 years in good health.

The chain has TRBV9 and TRBJ2-5; 7 bases fit TRBD2. V lost 0 bases and J lost 2; bases outside the gene matches: 7. The CDR3 has 16 amino acids. Germline V gene sequence: CDR1 SGDLS, CDR2 YYNGEE. CDR3 nucleotide sequence: TGTGCCAGCAGCGTAGCTGAGCGGGACTCTCAAGAGACCCAGTACTTC. Translating it yields CASSVAERDSQETQYF. Full variable domain (outside the CDR3, taken from reference TRBV9 and TRBJ2-5): DSGVTQTPKHLITATGQRVTLRCSPRSGDLSVYWYQQSLDQGLQFLIQYYNGEERAKGNILERFSAQQFPDLHSELNLSSLELGDSALYFCASSVAERDSQETQYFGPGTRLLVL.

This clone was counted a single time. The same CDR3 is also encoded by other DNA sequences in this sample. The rearrangement joins TRBV28 to TRBJ1-2; 11 bases line up with TRBD1. The CDR3 loop spans 13 amino acids. Germline-derived CDR1 and CDR2 are MDHEN and SYDVKM. J was trimmed by 8 bases and V by 6 bases; bases with no gene match: 5. The DNA of the CDR3 is TGTGCCAGCAGCCCGGGACAGGGGGGAGGCTACACCTTC. Its protein is CASSPGQGGGYTF.

Only one count was recorded for this clone. The chain links TRBV18 to TRBJ2-3, with 12 nucleotides matching TRBD2. This CDR3 contains 17 residues. V was pared by 2 bases and J by 3 bases, with 6 bases of the junction left unmatched. The V gene's germline CDR1 is KGHSH and CDR2 LQKENI. The CDR3 region is CASSPSSGRAWTDTQYF. The CDR3 region has the DNA TGTGCCAGCTCACCATCTAGCGGGAGGGCCTGGACAGATACGCAGTATTTT.

This clone was detected once. The chain couples TRBV6-4 to TRBJ2-3; 13 nucleotides line up with TRBD2. The germline gives CDR1 MRHNA, CDR2 SNTAGT. CDR3 length equals 17 residues. Germline trimming cut 2 bases from V and 5 bases from J; bases unmatched to any gene: 7. The CDR3 nucleotides read TGTGCCAGCAGTGACCAATCGGGACTAGCGGGGCTAGATACGCAGTATTTT. Protein sequence: CASSDQSGLAGLDTQYF.

The chain recombines TRBV2 with TRBJ1-2; D is undetermined. The CDR3 contains 12 residues. Deletions cut 3 bases from V and 4 bases from J, with 6 bases between. From germline, CDR1 is SNHLY and CDR2 FYNNEI. CDR3 loop: CASSEVGYGYTF. The CDR3, as DNA: TGTGCCAGCAGTGAGGTCGGCTATGGCTACACCTTC.

The gene calls are TRBV2 and TRBJ2-2, with TRBD2 matching over 7 bases. V was clipped by 6 bases and J by 5 bases; unmatched bases: 3. The CDR3 runs to 13 residues. CDR1 is SNHLY, CDR2 FYNNEI, per germline. CDR3 bases: TGTGCCAGCAGACAGCGGGAAACCGGGGAGCTGTTTTTT. It encodes CASRQRETGELFF.

This chain joins TRBV5-1 and TRBJ1-1; tentatively, D is TRBD1 (6 bases). Germline CDR1 reads SGHRS; CDR2 reads YFSETQ. V was clipped by 4 bases and J by 1 base, with 11 bases between them. The CDR3 covers 14 residues. The CDR3 sequence: CASSTLTGNTEAFF. Here the CDR3 DNA reads TGCGCCAGCAGCACCCTGACAGGGAACACTGAAGCTTTCTTT.

This CDR3 reads CASRGAYNEQFF. As DNA, the CDR3 is TGTGCCAGCAGGGGTGCCTACAATGAGCAGTTCTTC. The chain is built from TRBV7-9 and TRBJ2-1; D remains unclear. V was trimmed by 6 bases and J by 2 bases, leaving 5 bases between them. The CDR3 runs to 12 residues. CDR1 and CDR2 from the germline V gene are SEHNR and FQNEAQ (reference sequence).

V usage is TRBV18 and J usage is TRBJ2-1; the D is unclear. Trimming pared 0 bases from V and 0 bases from J, leaving 12 bases between. The CDR3 totals 17 residues. Germline V CDR1 and CDR2: KGHSH, LQKENI. Here the CDR3 DNA reads TGTGCCAGCTCACCACCCGGACGGTTGAGCTCCTACAATGAGCAGTTCTTC. Residues: CASSPPGRLSSYNEQFF.

The chain recombines TRBV10-1 with TRBJ2-5; no clear D gene. The CDR3 is 12 amino acids. V lost 3 bases to trimming and J lost 5 bases, with 7 bases between them. CDR1 and CDR2 (germline): WNHNN, SYGVQD (reference sequence). In DNA form, the CDR3 reads TGCGCCAGCAGTGACACGTGGGAGACCCAGTACTTC. Translating it yields CASSDTWETQYF.

V gene TRBV2 combines with J gene TRBJ1-2; D possibly corresponds to TRBD1 (6 bases). V lost 3 bases and J lost 4, with 12 bases in between. Germline V lookup: CDR1 SNHLY, CDR2 FYNNEI. The CDR3 totals 14 residues. The CDR3 DNA reads as TGTGCCAGCAGTGATCGAGGGGGGGGCTATGGCTACACCTTC. It translates to CASSDRGGGYGYTF.

This chain joins TRBV28 and TRBJ1-3; D is unclear. There are 15 residues in the CDR3. Looked up from germline, CDR1 is MDHEN and CDR2 is SYDVKM. Trimming pared 6 bases from V and 0 bases from J, leaving 12 bases between. The CDR3 protein is CASRPTAASGNTIYF. CDR3 DNA: TGTGCCAGCAGGCCTACAGCAGCCTCTGGAAACACCATATATTTT.

This rearrangement joins TRBV10-2 to TRBJ1-5; D gene ambiguous. The CDR3 loop spans 12 amino acids. Germline V gives CDR1 WSHSY, CDR2 SAAADI. V lost 7 bases and J 0 bases, leaving 4 bases between the germline ends. The CDR3 DNA sequence: TGCGCCAGCACCGATAGCAATCAGCCCCAGCATTTT. Amino acid sequence: CASTDSNQPQHF.

This chain links TRBV5-1 with TRBJ1-2; 7 bases fit TRBD1. In germline, CDR1 is SGHRS, CDR2 YFSETQ. Trimming removed 4 bases from V and 8 bases from J; junction bases left unmatched: 8. The CDR3 has 13 residues. CDR3 in DNA: TGCGCCAGCAGCGTAACGACAGGGAGCGGCTACACCTTC. Encoded protein: CASSVTTGSGYTF.

Only one count was recorded for this clone. This chain uses TRBV6-1 with TRBJ2-7; no definite D call. Looked up from germline, CDR1 is MNHNS and CDR2 is SASEGT. The V and J ends lost 5 bases and 1 base respectively, with 6 bases between them. The CDR3 sequence is 12 residues long. CDR3 in DNA: TGTGCCAGCAGTCTATGGTCCTACGAGCAGTACTTC. Amino acid sequence: CASSLWSYEQYF.

V gene TRBV11-2 combines with J gene TRBJ2-7; D call uncertain. This CDR3 has 16 residues. V was shortened by 0 bases and J by 3 bases, with 15 bases between the two germline ends. The germline V gene encodes CDR1 SGHAT and CDR2 FQNNGV. CDR3 region: CASSLEASEIRYEQYF. CDR3 coding DNA: TGTGCCAGCAGCTTAGAGGCCTCCGAGATCCGCTACGAGCAGTACTTC.

This sequence joins TRBV5-3 and TRBJ1-1; the D gene is possibly TRBD1 (6 bases). TRBV5-3 qualifies as an ORF whose function is uncertain. V was pared by 4 bases and J by 0 bases, with 10 bases between. The CDR3 extends over 14 amino acids. The CDR3 bases are TGTGCCAGAAGCCCTGGACAGTTGAACACTGAAGCTTTCTTT. The encoded protein is CARSPGQLNTEAFF.

The V gene is TRBV6-5, the J gene TRBJ2-7; 7 bases line up with TRBD2. Trimming cost V 0 bases and J 4 bases; bases outside gene matches: 6. The CDR3 sequence is 15 residues long. Germline CDR1 is MNHEY and CDR2 is SVGAGI. CDR3 bases: TGTGCCAGCAGTTACTCAGGCGGGAGCTTTTACGAGCAGTACTTC. Amino acids: CASSYSGGSFYEQYF.

J is TRBJ2-7 and V is TRBV19, with 7 positions matching TRBD2. Germline lookup yields CDR1 LNHDA and CDR2 SQIVND (reference sequence). The CDR3 is 13 amino acids. J was trimmed by 3 bases and V by 5 bases; bases with no gene match: 4. The CDR3 region is CASSAGLSYEQYF. CDR3 bases: TGTGCCAGTAGTGCGGGACTAAGCTACGAGCAGTACTTC.

The V and J genes are TRBV28 and TRBJ2-3, with D possibly TRBD2 on 5 matching bases. Germline CDR1 MDHEN, CDR2 SYDVKM. This CDR3 has 15 amino acids. Trimming stripped 2 bases from V and 1 base from J, with 10 bases between. Here the CDR3 DNA reads TGTGCCAGCAGTTTAATCAACGGGGGCACAGATACGCAGTATTTT. This translates into CASSLINGGTDTQYF.

The J gene is TRBJ2-1, the V gene TRBV10-1, with TRBD2 matching 9 bases. The V gene's germline CDR1 is WNHNN and CDR2 SYGVQD (reference sequence). The ends lost 5 bases at V and 7 bases at J; junction bases unmatched: 6. The CDR3 length is 14 residues. The CDR3 loop is CASSLGGGGNEQFF. DNA of the CDR3: TGCGCCAGCAGTCTGGGCGGGGGGGGTAATGAGCAGTTCTTC.

The chain employs TRBV28 and TRBJ2-5; no reliable D call. Germline CDR1 MDHEN, CDR2 SYDVKM. V shed 6 bases and J shed 2 bases, with 10 bases lying between them. The CDR3 totals 13 residues. CDR3 sequence: CASSLDVQETQYF. CDR3 coding DNA: TGTGCCAGCAGCCTCGACGTACAAGAGACCCAGTACTTC.

V gene TRBV28 combines with J gene TRBJ2-1; 7 nucleotides align to TRBD2. Germline values: CDR1 MDHEN, CDR2 SYDVKM. The CDR3 length is 17 residues. V trimming: 1 base; J trimming: 7 bases; junction bases outside the gene matches: 13. This CDR3 reads CASSLSPGLVLSNEQFF. CDR3 bases: TGTGCCAGCAGTTTATCGCCCGGACTAGTGTTGTCGAATGAGCAGTTCTTC.

This chain links TRBV21-1 with TRBJ2-1; the table's D call, TRBD2, was not checked against the DNA. TRBV21-1 counts as a pseudogene. CDR3 length: 19 amino acids. The DNA of the CDR3 is TGTGCCAGCAGCATTCGGAAGCGGGCTTCCAACAGCTCCTACAATGAGCAGTTCTTC. Protein sequence: CASSIRKRASNSSYNEQFF.

This clone was recorded only once. Here the CDR3 reads CASSLGWGGGYEQYF. The CDR3 bases are TGTGCCAGCAGCTTAGGGTGGGGCGGAGGGTACGAGCAGTACTTC. The J gene is TRBJ2-7, the V gene TRBV7-2; D perhaps matches TRBD2 (6 bases). CDR1 and CDR2 from the germline V gene are SGHTA and FQGNSA. The CDR3 extends over 15 amino acids. The germline V and J ends were trimmed by 1 base and 4 bases, with 14 bases remaining between them.

This chain uses TRBV7-2 with TRBJ2-5; D unclear. TRBJ2-7 matches the DNA end more closely, so the J call is doubtful. This CDR3 has 13 residues. Germline V gene lookup returns CDR1 SGHTA and CDR2 FQGNSA. The CDR3 DNA is TGTGCCAGCAGCTTATCACAGCCCCACGAGCAGTACTTC. This gives the protein CASSLSQPHEQYF.

The J gene is TRBJ2-7, the V gene TRBV27; 9 nucleotides match TRBD1. V shed 2 bases, J shed 2 bases, and the junction held 4 bases outside the gene matches. This CDR3 comprises 15 residues. Germline V gene data show CDR1 as MNHEY and CDR2 as SMNVEV (reference sequence). This CDR3 is CASSLPGQGTYEQYF. The CDR3 bases are TGTGCCAGCAGTTTACCGGGACAGGGCACCTACGAGCAGTACTTC.

The rearrangement links TRBV2 to TRBJ2-5; either TRBD1 or TRBD2 may supply D (5 bases each). CDR3 length: 14 amino acids. V lost 7 bases, J lost 5 bases, and 17 bases lay in between. CDR1 and CDR2 from the germline V gene are SNHLY and FYNNEI. CDR3 amino acids: CASTPRGGVETQYF. CDR3 DNA sequence: TGTGCCAGCACCCCTCGTGGGGGAGTGGAGACCCAGTACTTC.

The chain couples TRBV7-8 to TRBJ2-1, with D perhaps matching TRBD2 (6 bases). The CDR3 loop spans 17 amino acids. V was pared by 2 bases and J by 4 bases, with 18 bases between. In germline, CDR1 is SGHVS, CDR2 FQNEAQ. The CDR3 sequence is CASSLRRGLAEYNEQFF. The CDR3 DNA follows: TGTGCCAGCAGCTTACGTCGTGGGTTAGCGGAATACAATGAGCAGTTCTTC. The entire variable domain, with the rest obtained from reference TRBV7-8 and TRBJ2-1, is as follows: GAGVSQSPRYKVAKRGQDVALRCDPISGHVSLFWYQQALGQGPEFLTYFQNEAQLDKSGLPSDRFFAERPEGSVSTLKIQRTQQEDSAVYLCASSLRRGLAEYNEQFFGPGTRLTVL.

V is TRBV6-5 and J is TRBJ1-1; unclear D gene. The germline V gene has CDR1 MNHEY and CDR2 SVGAGI. CDR3 length: 14 residues. V gave up 10 bases and J gave up 1 base, with 16 bases separating them. The CDR3 region is CATRRQAWNTEAFF. CDR3 bases: TGTGCCACCAGGCGACAAGCGTGGAACACTGAAGCTTTCTTT.